One TCR beta chain is described in this entry. Methods used by the authors: It was from reference gene primer amplification that nucleated cell counts were estimated. TCRdb keeps only in-frame clones here, not all; method: immunoSEQ multiplex PCR. V, J and clone size are taken as reported in that table, and D and trimming were inferred from the DNA itself. The sample comprises a few hundred thousand clones, 85% to 90% of which are singletons, and around 1.3% rests with the top ten. Participant age was about 18 to 89 years, and participants resided in roughly 24 US areas. The recovered donors of Cohort 3 showed two negative PCRs, clearance, or symptom resolution. This specimen belongs to a study of blood T cell repertoires in COVID-19. The ends were cut back, 7 bases at V and 2 bases at J, with 15 bases in the middle. Germline V gives CDR1 KGHDR, CDR2 SFDVKD. The CDR3 length is 15 residues.

The sequence came from a man between 25 and 39 years old who had recovered from COVID-19. Sequenced input: PBMCs or T cells enriched from blood (not recorded which). The chain combines TRBV24-1 with TRBJ2-3; possibly TRBD1 for D (5 bases). The CDR3 spells CATSPWGTNTDTQYF. In DNA form, the CDR3 reads TGTGCCACCAGCCCGTGGGGCACTAACACAGATACGCAGTATTTT.